These 30 T cell receptor beta chains originate from one sample sequenced in a study of cytomegalovirus exposure and HLA in healthy donors. With 60 Vbeta and 13 Jbeta primers, the PCR was carried out. The assay was immunoSEQ multiplex PCR, and TCRdb's table has in-frame clones only and misses some. Here the sample spans 100,000 or so clones, 74% being singletons. The material sequenced was PBMCs. The source of these receptors is a man aged 50 or older in good health and CMV-seropositive.

The V gene is TRBV19, the J gene TRBJ2-7, with 9 bases matching TRBD1. The CDR3 is 15 residues long. The V segment lost 5 bases and the J segment 3 bases; nucleotides outside the gene matches: 8. The V gene's germline CDR1 is LNHDA and CDR2 SQIVND (reference sequence). CDR3 amino acids: CASSDRDRVGYEQYF. CDR3 coding DNA: TGTGCCAGTAGTGACCGGGACAGGGTCGGCTACGAGCAGTACTTC.

The chain recombines TRBV6-5 with TRBJ1-1; TRBD1 matches at 7 bases. J was trimmed by 4 bases and V by 6 bases; bases with no gene match: 8. CDR3 size: 14 residues. In germline, CDR1 is MNHEY, CDR2 SVGAGI. The CDR3 DNA reads as TGTGCCAGCAGCTCGGACAGGAGGGGCACTGAAGCTTTCTTT. Translating gives CASSSDRRGTEAFF.

The rearrangement uses TRBV28 and TRBJ2-1; 11 bases fit TRBD1. The V gene end was trimmed by 11 bases and the J gene end by 10 bases; junction bases not matched to a gene: 4. CDR3 length: 11 residues. Germline V gives CDR1 MDHEN, CDR2 SYDVKM. The CDR3 region has the DNA TGTGCCGGACAGGGGGCAGGGGAGCAGTTCTTC. This gives the protein CAGQGAGEQFF. The full variable domain, completed using reference TRBV28 and TRBJ2-1, is DVKVTQSSRYLVKRTGEKVFLECVQDMDHENMFWYRQDPGLGLRLIYFSYDVKMKEKGDIPEGYSVSREKKERFSLILESASTNQTSMYLCAGQGAGEQFFGPGTRLTVL.

The V call is TRBV5-1, the J call TRBJ2-1; 12 positions agree with TRBD2. In germline, CDR1 is SGHRS, CDR2 YFSETQ. The trim removed 0 bases at V and 6 bases at J, leaving 4 bases unmatched. CDR3 size: 16 residues. The CDR3 nucleotides are TGCGCCAGCAGCTTGGGTCTAGCGGGGGGGGGCAATGAGCAGTTCTTC. This translates into CASSLGLAGGGNEQFF.

The CDR3 region has the DNA TGTGCCAGCAGCTCCTACAGGGGTTCCGGCTCCTACGAGCAGTACTTC. Protein: CASSSYRGSGSYEQYF. The chain couples TRBV7-2 to TRBJ2-7; 7 bases align to TRBD1. With V trimmed by 4 bases and J by 0 bases, 9 bases remained unmatched. Looked up from germline, CDR1 is SGHTA and CDR2 is FQGNSA. The CDR3 is 16 amino acids.

This clone was recorded once. The V gene is TRBV10-1, the J gene TRBJ2-3, with 7 bases matching TRBD1. The CDR3 is made up of 13 amino acids. Germline CDR1 is WNHNN and CDR2 is SYGVQD (reference sequence). Trimming removed 2 bases from V and 7 bases from J; junction bases left unmatched: 3. CDR3 nucleotide sequence: TGCGCCAGCAGTGAGGGGGGACAGCATACGCAGTATTTT. This encodes CASSEGGQHTQYF.

The chain couples TRBV9 to TRBJ2-7, with 8 bases aligning to TRBD2. Germline V gives CDR1 SGDLS, CDR2 YYNGEE. Germline trimming cut 0 bases from V and 7 bases from J; bases unmatched to any gene: 12. The CDR3 runs to 16 residues. CDR3 in DNA: TGTGCCAGCAGCGTAGGAGCGGGGGCTTCCGCGCGGGAGCAGTACTTC. This gives the protein CASSVGAGASAREQYF.

This clone occurred a few times. The CDR3 DNA reads TGTGCCAGCAGTGAAACAGGGGCCTACACTGAAGCTTTCTTT. Translating gives CASSETGAYTEAFF. The chain recombines TRBV25-1 with TRBJ1-1; 7 bases fit TRBD1. CDR3 length equals 14 residues. Per germline, CDR1 MGHDK and CDR2 SYGVNS. J was trimmed by 3 bases and V by 2 bases; bases with no gene match: 3. The full variable domain, rest sourced from reference TRBV25-1 and TRBJ1-1, is EADIYQTPRYLVIGTGKKITLECSQTMGHDKMYWYQQDPGMELHLIHYSYGVNSTEKGDLSSESTVSRIRTEHFPLTLESARPSHTSQYLCASSETGAYTEAFFGQGTRLTVV.

In this sample, this clone turned up a few times. J is TRBJ2-3 and V is TRBV10-3, with a possible D match to TRBD1 (5 bases). Germline V CDR1 and CDR2: ENHRY, SYGVKD. The CDR3 covers 13 residues. V was cut by 0 bases and J by 4 bases, with 5 bases left in between. CDR3 loop: CAISESGPDTQYF. The CDR3 DNA follows: TGTGCCATCAGTGAGTCGGGGCCAGATACGCAGTATTTT.

V gene TRBV7-2 combines with J gene TRBJ2-2, with 8 bases identical to TRBD1. This CDR3 is 17 amino acids long. Per the germline V gene, CDR1 is SGHTA and CDR2 is FQGNSA. The trim removed 3 bases at V and 0 bases at J, leaving 6 bases unmatched. The CDR3 DNA is TGTGCCAGCAGCTTTCCCGGACAGGGTGCGAACACCGGGGAGCTGTTTTTT. Amino acid sequence: CASSFPGQGANTGELFF.

The rearrangement joins TRBV28 to TRBJ1-1; TRBD1 aligns across 9 bases. Looked up from germline, CDR1 is MDHEN and CDR2 is SYDVKM. J gave up 5 bases and V 5 bases, and 9 bases lay outside the gene matches. The CDR3 runs to 15 residues. The CDR3 reads CASSPAGTGWTEAFF. CDR3 DNA sequence: TGTGCCAGCAGTCCAGCCGGGACAGGGTGGACTGAAGCTTTCTTT.

The chain combines TRBV5-6 with TRBJ1-6, with D possibly TRBD1 on 5 matching bases. This CDR3 contains 14 residues. V gave up 3 bases and J gave up 5 bases, with 9 bases separating them. Germline CDR1 reads SGHDT; CDR2 reads YYEEEE. As DNA, the CDR3 is TGTGCCAGCAGCTCCCGACAGAATAATTCACCCCTCCACTTT. It specifies CASSSRQNNSPLHF.

The chain uses TRBV6-1 and TRBJ1-5; D remains ambiguous. Germline CDR1 is MNHNS and CDR2 is SASEGT. Trimming removed 4 bases from V and 4 bases from J, with 17 bases in between. This CDR3 has 16 amino acids. CDR3 sequence: CASSGNLLVENQPQHF. CDR3 coding DNA: TGTGCCAGCAGTGGAAACCTTTTAGTGGAGAATCAGCCCCAGCATTTT.

This clone was seen a few times. The chain uses TRBV5-1 and TRBJ2-1; 8 nucleotides match TRBD2. Germline lookup yields CDR1 SGHRS and CDR2 YFSETQ. V lost 5 bases and J lost 0; bases outside the gene matches: 7. The CDR3 is 16 residues long. The CDR3 sequence: CASRPLAGSSYNEQFF. The CDR3 nucleotides are TGCGCCAGCAGGCCATTAGCGGGGAGCTCCTACAATGAGCAGTTCTTC.

The rearrangement links TRBV28 to TRBJ2-1, with TRBD1 matching over 7 bases. With 8 bases clipped from V and 2 bases from J, the junction kept 6 bases outside the gene matches. Germline V gene lookup returns CDR1 MDHEN and CDR2 SYDVKM. This CDR3 is built from 14 residues. CDR3 sequence (DNA): TGTGCCAGCCAACCGGGACAGCCCTACAATGAGCAGTTCTTC. As protein: CASQPGQPYNEQFF.

This sequence joins TRBV6-5 and TRBJ1-1; the D is unclear. The V end was cut by 5 bases, the J end by 1 base, with 11 bases between. CDR1 and CDR2 (germline): MNHEY, SVGAGI. This CDR3 region has 14 residues. CDR3 amino acids: CASSGPAGNTEAFF. CDR3 sequence (DNA): TGTGCCAGCAGTGGACCCGCGGGGAACACTGAAGCTTTCTTT.

The chain joins TRBV7-9 to TRBJ1-4, with D possibly TRBD1 on 5 matching bases. Deletions cut 5 bases from V and 8 bases from J, with 21 bases between. The CDR3 runs 16 residues. CDR1 is SEHNR and CDR2 is FQNEAQ in the germline V gene (reference sequence). The CDR3 sequence is CASSTPAVGGREKLFF. The CDR3 nucleotides are TGTGCCAGCAGCACCCCCGCGGTGGGGGGTAGGGAAAAACTGTTTTTT. The full variable domain, its missing parts supplied by reference TRBV7-9 and TRBJ1-4, is DTGVSQNPRHKITKRGQNVTFRCDPISEHNRLYWYRQTLGQGPEFLTYFQNEAQLEKSRLLSDRFSAERPKGSFSTLEIQRTEQGDSAMYLCASSTPAVGGREKLFFGSGTQLSVL.

The chain uses TRBV6-4 and TRBJ2-2; TRBD1 is a possible D gene (6 bases). Germline CDR1 MRHNA, CDR2 SNTAGT. The ends were cut back, 5 bases at V and 3 bases at J, with 13 bases in the middle. The CDR3 extends over 15 amino acids. CDR3 bases: TGTGCCAGCAGTTTGGACCCAGGGGACACCGGGGAGCTGTTTTTT. As protein: CASSLDPGDTGELFF.

The rearrangement uses TRBV12-5 and TRBJ2-5; D is possibly TRBD2 (6 bases). V was trimmed by 4 bases and J by 3 bases, leaving 9 bases between them. Germline V gene data show CDR1 as LGHNT and CDR2 as FRNRAP. This CDR3 has 13 amino acids. CDR3 amino acids: CASGSRLEETQYF. Written as DNA, the CDR3 is TGTGCTAGTGGTTCCCGACTAGAAGAGACCCAGTACTTC. Full variable domain (rest looked up from reference TRBV12-5 and TRBJ2-5): DARVTQTPRHKVTEMGQEVTMRCQPILGHNTVFWYRQTMMQGLELLAYFRNRAPLDDSGMPKDRFSAEMPDATLATLKIQPSEPRDSAVYFCASGSRLEETQYFGPGTRLLVL.

The CDR3 sequence: CASSLRRGGETQYF. The CDR3 DNA follows: TGTGCCAGCAGTTTAAGGAGGGGGGGGGAGACCCAGTACTTC. V is TRBV27 and J is TRBJ2-5, with D possibly TRBD2 on 7 matching bases. The CDR3 is made up of 14 amino acids. Looked up from germline, CDR1 is MNHEY and CDR2 is SMNVEV (reference sequence). The V end was cut by 2 bases, the J end by 5 bases, with 12 bases between.

The rearrangement links TRBV4-1 to TRBJ2-5; D gene uncertain. The V gene's germline CDR1 is MGHRA and CDR2 YSYEKL. V was trimmed by 5 bases and J by 2 bases, leaving 15 bases between them. CDR3 length: 15 amino acids. The CDR3 bases are TGCGCCAGCAGCTTCGGGTCCCCACTTCAAGAGACCCAGTACTTC. Residues: CASSFGSPLQETQYF.

The chain employs TRBV10-3 and TRBJ2-5, with D possibly matching TRBD2 (5 bases). The germline V and J ends were trimmed by 10 bases and 4 bases, with 19 bases remaining between them. The CDR3 runs to 14 residues. Germline values: CDR1 ENHRY, CDR2 SYGVKD. The CDR3 bases are TGTGCCACCAGGACCGAGCGAGGAGGAGAGACCCAGTACTTC. Its protein product is CATRTERGGETQYF.

The V call is TRBV10-3, the J call TRBJ1-2; TRBD1 matches 9 bases. Germline CDR1 is ENHRY and CDR2 is SYGVKD. CDR3 size: 14 residues. V lost 10 bases and J lost 3; bases outside the gene matches: 9. In nucleotides, the CDR3 is TGTGCCACCGCTACAGGGGGCGTCTACTATGGCTACACCTTC. Its protein is CATATGGVYYGYTF.

The chain employs TRBV5-1 and TRBJ1-3, with a tentative D call TRBD1 (5 bases). CDR3 length: 16 residues. Per the germline V gene, CDR1 is SGHRS and CDR2 is YFSETQ. V gave up 0 bases and J gave up 2 bases, with 12 bases separating them. The chain's CDR3 is CASSLAWGDTGNTIYF. Written as DNA, the CDR3 is TGCGCCAGCAGCTTGGCCTGGGGGGATACTGGAAACACCATATATTTT.

This clone has just a few counts. V usage is TRBV30 and J usage is TRBJ1-2; a weak D match, TRBD1 (6 bases). Germline V lookup: CDR1 GTSNPN, CDR2 SVGIG (reference sequence). The V gene lost 3 bases and the J gene lost 4 bases, with 15 bases spanning the gap. The CDR3 spans 14 residues. The CDR3 DNA follows: TGTGCCTGGAGCGAGGGGGGGATATTCTATGGCTACACCTTC. This sequence encodes CAWSEGGIFYGYTF.

The rearrangement links TRBV19 to TRBJ2-7, with 8 bases fitting TRBD2. The CDR3 is 16 residues long. The V gene end was trimmed by 1 base and the J gene end by 0 bases; junction bases not matched to a gene: 5. Germline V gene lookup returns CDR1 LNHDA and CDR2 SQIVND (reference sequence). The CDR3 sequence is CASSIVASGFSYEQYF. CDR3 DNA: TGTGCCAGTAGTATAGTGGCTAGCGGGTTCTCCTACGAGCAGTACTTC.

The chain has TRBV5-6 and TRBJ2-4, with 8 positions matching TRBD2. The CDR3 is 16 amino acids. Losses at the gene ends were 1 base for V and 0 bases for J; bases not matched to a gene: 3. Looked up from germline, CDR1 is SGHDT and CDR2 is YYEEEE. CDR3 sequence (DNA): TGTGCCAGCAGCTTGCCGGGAGGGGTAGCCAAAAACATTCAGTACTTC. It codes for CASSLPGGVAKNIQYF.

This clone was seen once. The chain is built from TRBV5-6 and TRBJ1-2; maybe TRBD1 (6 bases). The CDR3 contains 14 residues. Germline assignment: CDR1 SGHDT and CDR2 YYEEEE. Trimming took 4 bases from V and 4 from J, leaving 14 bases between them. Here the CDR3 DNA reads TGTGCCAGCAGCGATAGGGGGGGTGGCTATGGCTACACCTTC. Translating gives CASSDRGGGYGYTF.

The rearrangement links TRBV2 to TRBJ1-6; tentative D call: TRBD1 (5 bases). Deletions cut 6 bases from V and 4 bases from J, with 10 bases between. Per germline, CDR1 SNHLY and CDR2 FYNNEI. The CDR3 extends over 14 amino acids. The CDR3 DNA reads TGTGCCAGCAGCCCGGGACTGTATAATTCACCCCTCCACTTT. Its protein product is CASSPGLYNSPLHF.

Details on this clone: The junction does not match germline at one end; this may be a read error. The V and J genes are TRBV19 and TRBJ1-2; perhaps TRBD1 as D (5 bases). The germline V gene encodes CDR1 LNHDA and CDR2 SQIVND (reference sequence). The CDR3 contains 13 residues. This CDR3 reads CASTPGTNSGYTF. The CDR3 DNA reads TGTGCCAGTACCCCAGGGACTAACTCTGGCTACACCTTC.